Below, one T cell receptor (beta chain) is given with its context. Its cognate antigen is unknown. The data derive from a study of cytomegalovirus exposure and HLA in healthy donors. Study-wide results and limits: In an earlier analysis, productive rearrangement rates for most beta V segments clustered near 87% or 30%. Some V segments could not be told apart, so they were left out, TRBV6-2 and TRBV6-3 among them.

The primer mix had 60 Vbeta and 13 Jbeta primers. Sequencing was performed with immunoSEQ multiplex PCR; in TCRdb, only in-frame clones are kept and a portion is missing. The sample records about 160,000 clones, roughly 80% being singletons. This CDR3 is built from 15 residues. Germline trimming cut 2 bases from V and 0 bases from J; bases unmatched to any gene: 1. Germline lookup yields CDR1 MNHEY and CDR2 SVGAGI. The donors gave bone marrow, and they were healthy. Despite likely unrecorded immune exposures, the donors were nominally healthy at the time of sampling. This chain uses TRBV6-5 with TRBJ2-1, with 7 bases identical to TRBD2. The sample taken for sequencing was PBMCs. The receptor was derived from a man between 50 and 59 years old in good health and CMV-seropositive. CDR3 residues: CASSYASGSYNEQFF. The CDR3 DNA reads TGTGCCAGCAGTTACGCTAGCGGCTCCTACAATGAGCAGTTCTTC.